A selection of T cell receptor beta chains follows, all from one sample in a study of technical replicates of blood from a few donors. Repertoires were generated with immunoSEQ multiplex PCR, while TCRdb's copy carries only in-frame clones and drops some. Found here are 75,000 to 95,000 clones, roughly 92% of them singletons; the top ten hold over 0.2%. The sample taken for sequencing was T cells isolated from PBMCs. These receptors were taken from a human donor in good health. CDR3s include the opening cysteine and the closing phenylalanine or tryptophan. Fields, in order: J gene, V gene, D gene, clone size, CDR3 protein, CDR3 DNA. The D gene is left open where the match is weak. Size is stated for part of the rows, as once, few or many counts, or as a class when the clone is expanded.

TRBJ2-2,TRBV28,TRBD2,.,CASSLAGGPGELFF,TGTGCCAGCAGTTTAGCGGGAGGGCCCGGGGAGCTGTTTTTT
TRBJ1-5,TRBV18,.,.,CASSPRTDSNQPQHF,TGTGCCAGCTCACCAAGGACAGATAGCAATCAGCCCCAGCATTTT
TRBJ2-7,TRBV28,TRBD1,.,CASSSSGTGRYEQYF,TGTGCCAGCAGTTCATCCGGGACAGGGCGCTACGAGCAGTACTTC
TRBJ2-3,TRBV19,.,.,CASSLRLYTDTQYF,TGTGCCAGTAGCCTGCGCCTCTACACAGATACGCAGTATTTT
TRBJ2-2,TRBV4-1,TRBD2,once,CASRVGLAGGNTGELFF,TGCGCCAGCAGAGTCGGACTAGCGGGAGGTAACACCGGGGAGCTGTTTTTT
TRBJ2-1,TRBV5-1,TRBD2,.,CASSPRTSGGNEQFF,TGCGCCAGCAGCCCTAGGACTAGCGGGGGCAATGAGCAGTTCTTC
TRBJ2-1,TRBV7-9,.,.,CASSRTTNEQFF,TGTGCCAGCAGCCGGACTACTAATGAGCAGTTCTTC
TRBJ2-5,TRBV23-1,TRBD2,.,CASRGSGRVRETQYF,TGCGCCAGCAGGGGTTCTGGGAGGGTGAGGGAGACCCAGTACTTC
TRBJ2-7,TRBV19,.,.,CASSPQGSSYEQYF,TGTGCCAGTAGCCCACAGGGATCGTCCTACGAGCAGTACTTC
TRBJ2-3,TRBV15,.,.,CATSKDGVRTDTQYF,TGTGCCACCAGCAAAGACGGAGTTCGCACAGATACGCAGTATTTT
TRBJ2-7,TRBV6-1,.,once,CASSELDSEAYEQYF,TGTGCCAGCAGTGAACTGGACAGCGAAGCGTACGAGCAGTACTTC
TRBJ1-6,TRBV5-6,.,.,CASSSDITNSPLHF,TGTGCCAGCAGCTCGGACATAACGAATTCACCCCTCCACTTT
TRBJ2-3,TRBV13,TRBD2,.,CASSPRTSGREGATDTQYF,TGTGCCAGCAGCCCCAGGACTAGCGGGAGAGAGGGGGCCACAGATACGCAGTATTTT
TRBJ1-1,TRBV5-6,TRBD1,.,CASSRAGRPGGTEAFF,TGTGCCAGCAGCCGTGCAGGTAGGCCAGGGGGCACTGAAGCTTTCTTT
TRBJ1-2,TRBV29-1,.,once,CSVGARDGYTF,TGCAGCGTTGGGGCCCGAGATGGCTACACCTTC
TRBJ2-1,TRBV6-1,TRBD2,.,CASSERQRGNEQFF,TGTGCCAGCAGTGAACGCCAGCGGGGGAATGAGCAGTTCTTC
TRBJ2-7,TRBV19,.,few,CASSIRGRGRGEQYF,TGTGCCAGTAGTATAAGGGGCAGGGGAAGGGGCGAGCAGTACTTC
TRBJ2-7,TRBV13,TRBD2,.,CASSPPSEREPYF,TGTGCCAGCAGCCCACCGTCCGAGCGGGAGCCGTACTTC
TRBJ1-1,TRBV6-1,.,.,CASSERGVWGGSFGAFF,TGTGCCAGCAGTGAACGTGGTGTTTGGGGAGGATCGTTCGGTGCTTTCTTT
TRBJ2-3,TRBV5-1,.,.,CASSLALSTDTQYF,TGCGCCAGCAGCTTGGCCTTGAGCACAGATACGCAGTATTTT
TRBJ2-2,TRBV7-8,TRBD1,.,CASRPSGTGTGELFF,TGTGCCAGCCGTCCTTCGGGGACAGGGACCGGGGAGCTGTTTTTT
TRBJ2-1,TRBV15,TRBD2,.,CATSIAGGRYNEQFF,TGTGCCACCAGCATAGCGGGGGGGCGGTACAATGAGCAGTTCTTC
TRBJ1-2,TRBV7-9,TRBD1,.,CASSQRRDRPLGYTF,TGTGCCAGCAGCCAACGCCGGGACAGGCCCCTCGGCTACACCTTC
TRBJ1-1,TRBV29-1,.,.,CSVAGRMNTEAFF,TGCAGCGTTGCCGGGAGGATGAACACTGAAGCTTTCTTT
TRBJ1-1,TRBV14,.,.,CASTQNLNTEAFF,TGTGCCAGCACCCAGAACTTGAACACTGAAGCTTTCTTT
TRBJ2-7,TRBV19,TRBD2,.,CATGLAGINEQYF,TGTGCCACCGGACTAGCGGGAATCAACGAGCAGTACTTC
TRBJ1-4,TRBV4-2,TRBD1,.,CASSPRQGDHEKLFF,TGTGCCAGCAGTCCCCGGCAGGGGGACCATGAAAAACTGTTTTTT
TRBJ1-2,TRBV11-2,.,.,CASSLDRIGGYTF,TGTGCCAGCAGCTTAGACAGGATAGGTGGCTACACCTTC
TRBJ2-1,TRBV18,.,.,CASSILVGQSNNEQFF,TGTGCCAGCTCAATTCTAGTCGGACAGTCCAACAATGAGCAGTTCTTC
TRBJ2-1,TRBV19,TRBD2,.,CASSRGGTSGSSYNEQFF,TGTGCCAGTAGTAGGGGAGGGACTAGCGGGAGTTCTTACAATGAGCAGTTCTTC
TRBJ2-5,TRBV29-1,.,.,CSVGRQEVTTQYF,TGCAGCGTTGGGAGACAGGAGGTGACGACCCAGTACTTC
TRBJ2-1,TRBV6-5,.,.,CASKISSPDNNEQFF,TGTGCCAGCAAGATTTCTAGCCCTGACAACAATGAGCAGTTCTTC
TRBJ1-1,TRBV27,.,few,CASGLDRNTEAFF,TGTGCCAGCGGCCTGGACAGGAACACTGAAGCTTTCTTT
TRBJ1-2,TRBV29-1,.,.,CSVETGPNYGYTF,TGCAGCGTCGAGACAGGCCCTAACTATGGCTACACCTTC
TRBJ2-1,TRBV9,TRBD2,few,CASSVKPGLAEQFF,TGTGCCAGCAGCGTAAAGCCGGGACTAGCGGAGCAGTTCTTC
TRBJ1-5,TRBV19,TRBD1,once,CASSIMGQGNQPQHF,TGTGCCAGTAGTATAATGGGACAGGGAAATCAGCCCCAGCATTTT
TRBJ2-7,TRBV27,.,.,CASSYRGTAYEQYF,TGTGCCAGCAGTTACCGGGGAACGGCTTACGAGCAGTACTTC
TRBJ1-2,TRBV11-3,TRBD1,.,CASSFRGQGRDYGYTF,TGTGCCAGCAGCTTTCGCGGACAGGGGAGGGACTATGGCTACACCTTC
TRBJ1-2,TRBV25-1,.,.,CASSEYGVTGAFYGYTF,TGTGCCAGCAGTGAATACGGTGTGACAGGAGCATTCTATGGCTACACCTTC
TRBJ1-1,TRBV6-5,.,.,CASSYSLGRGGTEAFF,TGTGCCAGCAGTTACTCCCTCGGGAGGGGAGGAACTGAAGCTTTCTTT
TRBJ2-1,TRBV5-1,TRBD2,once,CASTSASISAGVVGQFF,TGCGCCAGCACCTCTGCCTCGATTTCAGCGGGGGTCGTTGGGCAGTTCTTC
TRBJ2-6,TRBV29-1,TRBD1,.,CSVPTGAGANVLTF,TGCAGCGTACCGACAGGGGCAGGGGCCAACGTCCTGACTTTC
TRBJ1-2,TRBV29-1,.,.,CSVEREGDYGYTF,TGCAGCGTTGAAAGGGAAGGGGACTATGGCTACACCTTC
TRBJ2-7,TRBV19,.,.,CASSIRGPKHSYEQYF,TGTGCCAGTAGTATCAGGGGCCCGAAACATTCCTACGAGCAGTACTTC
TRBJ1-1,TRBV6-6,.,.,CASSYTTGTPEAFF,TGTGCCAGCAGTTACACAACCGGGACACCTGAAGCTTTCTTT
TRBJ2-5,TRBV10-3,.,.,CAIRTEPQETQYF,TGTGCCATAAGGACAGAACCACAAGAGACCCAGTACTTC
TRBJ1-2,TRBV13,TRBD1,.,CASSLVGDREHGYTF,TGTGCCAGCAGCTTAGTAGGGGACAGGGAGCATGGCTACACCTTC
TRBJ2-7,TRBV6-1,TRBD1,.,CASSEDGDSYEQYF,TGTGCCAGCAGTGAAGACGGGGACAGCTACGAGCAGTACTTC
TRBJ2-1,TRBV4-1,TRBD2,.,CASSQDVLAGNEQFF,TGCGCCAGCAGCCAAGATGTGCTAGCGGGCAATGAGCAGTTCTTC
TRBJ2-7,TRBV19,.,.,CASSHPGDFEQYF,TGTGCCAGTAGTCATCCAGGGGATTTTGAGCAGTACTTC
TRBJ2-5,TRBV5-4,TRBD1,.,CASSSGQGKETQYF,TGTGCCAGCAGCTCGGGACAGGGTAAAGAGACCCAGTACTTC
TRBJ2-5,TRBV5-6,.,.,CASSLFSRTAFRTQETQYF,TGTGCCAGCAGCTTGTTTTCCAGGACAGCCTTTAGGACGCAAGAGACCCAGTACTTC
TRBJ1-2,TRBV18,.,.,CASSPGGENYGYTF,TGTGCCAGCTCGCCCGGAGGGGAGAATTATGGCTACACCTTC
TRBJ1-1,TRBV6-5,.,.,CASSNPGQVYTEAFF,TGTGCCAGCAGTAATCCGGGACAAGTGTACACTGAAGCTTTCTTT
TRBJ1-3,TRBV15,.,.,CATSRDRTRNTIYF,TGTGCCACCAGCAGAGATAGGACACGAAACACCATATATTTT